Listed here is a single T cell receptor (beta chain). Its antigen remains unidentified. This sample also contains other DNA sequences that code for the same CDR3. The source of the sample is a study of shared clonotypes between healthy human individuals. Trimming removed 3 bases from V and 3 bases from J, with 6 bases in between. Germline CDR1 and CDR2: SQVTM and ANQGSEA. The CDR3 totals 12 residues. Study-level results: Naive CD4 clonotypes were shared across a few donors at about 5.2%. Clonotypes not shared had lower generation probabilities than those common to all four donors.

The protocol was immunoSEQ multiplex PCR, while the TCRdb copy is restricted to in-frame clones and leaves out a portion. The sample consists of 2 million to 2.5 million clones, roughly 90% of them appearing once. This chain connects TRBV29-1 to TRBJ2-1, with D possibly matching TRBD2 (5 bases). The sample taken for sequencing was naive CD4+ T cells from PBMCs. Subset denoted: CD45RA+ positively selected. The clonotype originates from a man aged 18 to 29 in good health. Some clones in this sample may be carry-over from other donors' samples. The CDR3 protein is CSVERVYNEQFF. For the CDR3, the DNA is TGCAGCGTTGAGCGGGTCTACAATGAGCAGTTCTTC.